A single sample is the source of the 10 T cell receptor beta chains below, sequenced in a study of technical replicates of blood from a few donors. Measured with immunoSEQ multiplex PCR; TCRdb has only the in-frame clones, and not every one. The table lists 75,000 to 90,000 clones, approximately 95% of them singletons. Material: T cells isolated from PBMCs. The origin of the receptors is a human donor in good health.

The chain recombines TRBV11-3 with TRBJ1-2; D call uncertain. CDR1 is SGHNT and CDR2 is YENEEA in the germline V gene. Trimming pared 1 base from V and 1 base from J, leaving 10 bases between. This CDR3 spans 15 amino acids. The CDR3 DNA follows: TGTGCCAGCAGCTTAGCACAGACCAATAACTATGGCTACACCTTC. It encodes CASSLAQTNNYGYTF.

The chain employs TRBV7-9 and TRBJ2-7; 9 bases line up with TRBD2. V shed 5 bases, J shed 2 bases, and the junction held 10 bases outside the gene matches. The CDR3 loop spans 16 amino acids. The germline V gene has CDR1 SEHNR and CDR2 FQNEAQ (reference sequence). CDR3 coding DNA: TGTGCCAGCAGCACCCGTAAGCGGGAGGAAACCTACGAGCAGTACTTC. It yields the protein CASSTRKREETYEQYF.

The gene calls are TRBV19 and TRBJ2-7, with 7 positions matching TRBD1. Germline V lookup: CDR1 LNHDA, CDR2 SQIVND (reference sequence). CDR3 length: 13 amino acids. V trimming: 6 bases; J trimming: 3 bases; junction bases outside the gene matches: 5. CDR3 residues: CASSPRTGYEQYF. The CDR3 region has the DNA TGTGCCAGTAGCCCTCGGACAGGCTACGAGCAGTACTTC.

This clone was counted once. This sequence joins TRBV5-6 and TRBJ2-1, with D possibly matching TRBD2 (5 bases). The CDR3 runs to 12 residues. Germline values: CDR1 SGHDT, CDR2 YYEEEE. V lost 1 base and J 9 bases, leaving 8 bases between the germline ends. The CDR3 protein is CASSLRGTEQFF. Here the CDR3 DNA reads TGTGCCAGCAGCTTGCGGGGAACTGAGCAGTTCTTC. The whole variable domain, remainder taken from reference TRBV5-6 and TRBJ2-1, is DAGVTQSPTHLIKTRGQQVTLRCSPKSGHDTVSWYQQALGQGPQFIFQYYEEEERQRGNFPDRFSGHQFPNYSSELNVNALLLGDSALYLCASSLRGTEQFFGPGTRLTVL.

J is TRBJ2-7 and V is TRBV21-1; the table names TRBD1, a call not compared with the DNA. TRBV21-1 corresponds to a pseudogene. This CDR3 has 16 amino acids. CDR3 in DNA: TGTGCCAGCAGGGGGAAGGATCAGGGATACTCATACGAGCAGTACTTC. Its protein is CASRGKDQGYSYEQYF.

The chain carries TRBV2 and TRBJ1-2, with D unclear. The CDR3 covers 13 residues. From germline, CDR1 is SNHLY and CDR2 FYNNEI. V lost 5 bases and J lost 5, with 12 bases in between. The CDR3 region has the DNA TGTGCCAGCAGTCTCGAGGATTTTTATGGCTACACCTTC. The encoded protein is CASSLEDFYGYTF.

The V gene is TRBV4-1, the J gene TRBJ1-4, with no clear D. Trimming removed 5 bases from V and 3 bases from J, with 10 bases in between. The germline V gene has CDR1 MGHRA and CDR2 YSYEKL. This CDR3 region has 14 residues. CDR3 amino acids: CASSSKSANEKLFF. CDR3 nucleotides: TGCGCCAGCAGCAGTAAGAGCGCTAATGAAAAACTGTTTTTT.

The chain couples TRBV9 to TRBJ1-1; 7 bases agree with TRBD1. Germline lookup yields CDR1 SGDLS and CDR2 YYNGEE. CDR3 size: 15 residues. The junction had 3 bases not matched to a gene; V was cut back by 0 bases and J by 1 base. The chain's CDR3 is CASSVVKGANTEAFF. CDR3 DNA sequence: TGTGCCAGCAGCGTAGTGAAGGGGGCGAACACTGAAGCTTTCTTT.

The chain is built from TRBV11-3 and TRBJ2-1; TRBD2 might be the D (5 bases). The CDR3 loop spans 12 amino acids. Trimming removed 8 bases from V and 6 bases from J, with 11 bases in between. Germline V lookup: CDR1 SGHNT, CDR2 YENEEA. The CDR3 is CASEGAGNEQFF. DNA of the CDR3: TGTGCCAGCGAGGGAGCCGGCAATGAGCAGTTCTTC.

V gene TRBV9 combines with J gene TRBJ2-7; 9 nucleotides agree with TRBD1. Germline lookup yields CDR1 SGDLS and CDR2 YYNGEE. Trimming took 3 bases from V and 6 from J; bases not matched to a gene: 7. The CDR3 covers 14 residues. In DNA, the CDR3 is TGTGCCAGCAGCGCCGGGACAGGGTTTACCGAGCAGTACTTC. It encodes CASSAGTGFTEQYF.